Here is one TCR beta chain with its context. The source of the sample is a study of blood T cell repertoires in COVID-19. As for the study in general: The study drew acute and convalescent COVID-19 samples from the United States, Italy and Spain. From T cells, B-cell-depleted T cells, or PBMCs came the material, which was cDNA or gDNA.

Study processing details: Amplified reference gene primers provided the basis for estimating nucleated cell counts. This table comes from immunoSEQ multiplex PCR, and its TCRdb copy is limited to in-frame clones, with some not included. That table gives V, J and clone size, and the DNA gave D and trimming. This sample carries around 200,000 clones, about 85% of them seen once, and the ten largest clones take about 9.1%. This sequence was found in a woman over 75 with acute or convalescent COVID-19. Sequences were obtained from peripheral blood.

CDR3 sequence reads: CSASSGQVDSEQFF. The CDR3 region has the DNA TGCAGTGCTAGTTCGGGACAGGTAGACTCTGAGCAGTTCTTC. V gene TRBV20-1 combines with J gene TRBJ2-1, with TRBD1 identical over 8 bases. CDR1 and CDR2 (germline): DFQATT, SNEGSKA (reference sequence). CDR3 length: 14 residues. J lost 9 bases, V lost 3 bases, and 10 bases had no gene match.